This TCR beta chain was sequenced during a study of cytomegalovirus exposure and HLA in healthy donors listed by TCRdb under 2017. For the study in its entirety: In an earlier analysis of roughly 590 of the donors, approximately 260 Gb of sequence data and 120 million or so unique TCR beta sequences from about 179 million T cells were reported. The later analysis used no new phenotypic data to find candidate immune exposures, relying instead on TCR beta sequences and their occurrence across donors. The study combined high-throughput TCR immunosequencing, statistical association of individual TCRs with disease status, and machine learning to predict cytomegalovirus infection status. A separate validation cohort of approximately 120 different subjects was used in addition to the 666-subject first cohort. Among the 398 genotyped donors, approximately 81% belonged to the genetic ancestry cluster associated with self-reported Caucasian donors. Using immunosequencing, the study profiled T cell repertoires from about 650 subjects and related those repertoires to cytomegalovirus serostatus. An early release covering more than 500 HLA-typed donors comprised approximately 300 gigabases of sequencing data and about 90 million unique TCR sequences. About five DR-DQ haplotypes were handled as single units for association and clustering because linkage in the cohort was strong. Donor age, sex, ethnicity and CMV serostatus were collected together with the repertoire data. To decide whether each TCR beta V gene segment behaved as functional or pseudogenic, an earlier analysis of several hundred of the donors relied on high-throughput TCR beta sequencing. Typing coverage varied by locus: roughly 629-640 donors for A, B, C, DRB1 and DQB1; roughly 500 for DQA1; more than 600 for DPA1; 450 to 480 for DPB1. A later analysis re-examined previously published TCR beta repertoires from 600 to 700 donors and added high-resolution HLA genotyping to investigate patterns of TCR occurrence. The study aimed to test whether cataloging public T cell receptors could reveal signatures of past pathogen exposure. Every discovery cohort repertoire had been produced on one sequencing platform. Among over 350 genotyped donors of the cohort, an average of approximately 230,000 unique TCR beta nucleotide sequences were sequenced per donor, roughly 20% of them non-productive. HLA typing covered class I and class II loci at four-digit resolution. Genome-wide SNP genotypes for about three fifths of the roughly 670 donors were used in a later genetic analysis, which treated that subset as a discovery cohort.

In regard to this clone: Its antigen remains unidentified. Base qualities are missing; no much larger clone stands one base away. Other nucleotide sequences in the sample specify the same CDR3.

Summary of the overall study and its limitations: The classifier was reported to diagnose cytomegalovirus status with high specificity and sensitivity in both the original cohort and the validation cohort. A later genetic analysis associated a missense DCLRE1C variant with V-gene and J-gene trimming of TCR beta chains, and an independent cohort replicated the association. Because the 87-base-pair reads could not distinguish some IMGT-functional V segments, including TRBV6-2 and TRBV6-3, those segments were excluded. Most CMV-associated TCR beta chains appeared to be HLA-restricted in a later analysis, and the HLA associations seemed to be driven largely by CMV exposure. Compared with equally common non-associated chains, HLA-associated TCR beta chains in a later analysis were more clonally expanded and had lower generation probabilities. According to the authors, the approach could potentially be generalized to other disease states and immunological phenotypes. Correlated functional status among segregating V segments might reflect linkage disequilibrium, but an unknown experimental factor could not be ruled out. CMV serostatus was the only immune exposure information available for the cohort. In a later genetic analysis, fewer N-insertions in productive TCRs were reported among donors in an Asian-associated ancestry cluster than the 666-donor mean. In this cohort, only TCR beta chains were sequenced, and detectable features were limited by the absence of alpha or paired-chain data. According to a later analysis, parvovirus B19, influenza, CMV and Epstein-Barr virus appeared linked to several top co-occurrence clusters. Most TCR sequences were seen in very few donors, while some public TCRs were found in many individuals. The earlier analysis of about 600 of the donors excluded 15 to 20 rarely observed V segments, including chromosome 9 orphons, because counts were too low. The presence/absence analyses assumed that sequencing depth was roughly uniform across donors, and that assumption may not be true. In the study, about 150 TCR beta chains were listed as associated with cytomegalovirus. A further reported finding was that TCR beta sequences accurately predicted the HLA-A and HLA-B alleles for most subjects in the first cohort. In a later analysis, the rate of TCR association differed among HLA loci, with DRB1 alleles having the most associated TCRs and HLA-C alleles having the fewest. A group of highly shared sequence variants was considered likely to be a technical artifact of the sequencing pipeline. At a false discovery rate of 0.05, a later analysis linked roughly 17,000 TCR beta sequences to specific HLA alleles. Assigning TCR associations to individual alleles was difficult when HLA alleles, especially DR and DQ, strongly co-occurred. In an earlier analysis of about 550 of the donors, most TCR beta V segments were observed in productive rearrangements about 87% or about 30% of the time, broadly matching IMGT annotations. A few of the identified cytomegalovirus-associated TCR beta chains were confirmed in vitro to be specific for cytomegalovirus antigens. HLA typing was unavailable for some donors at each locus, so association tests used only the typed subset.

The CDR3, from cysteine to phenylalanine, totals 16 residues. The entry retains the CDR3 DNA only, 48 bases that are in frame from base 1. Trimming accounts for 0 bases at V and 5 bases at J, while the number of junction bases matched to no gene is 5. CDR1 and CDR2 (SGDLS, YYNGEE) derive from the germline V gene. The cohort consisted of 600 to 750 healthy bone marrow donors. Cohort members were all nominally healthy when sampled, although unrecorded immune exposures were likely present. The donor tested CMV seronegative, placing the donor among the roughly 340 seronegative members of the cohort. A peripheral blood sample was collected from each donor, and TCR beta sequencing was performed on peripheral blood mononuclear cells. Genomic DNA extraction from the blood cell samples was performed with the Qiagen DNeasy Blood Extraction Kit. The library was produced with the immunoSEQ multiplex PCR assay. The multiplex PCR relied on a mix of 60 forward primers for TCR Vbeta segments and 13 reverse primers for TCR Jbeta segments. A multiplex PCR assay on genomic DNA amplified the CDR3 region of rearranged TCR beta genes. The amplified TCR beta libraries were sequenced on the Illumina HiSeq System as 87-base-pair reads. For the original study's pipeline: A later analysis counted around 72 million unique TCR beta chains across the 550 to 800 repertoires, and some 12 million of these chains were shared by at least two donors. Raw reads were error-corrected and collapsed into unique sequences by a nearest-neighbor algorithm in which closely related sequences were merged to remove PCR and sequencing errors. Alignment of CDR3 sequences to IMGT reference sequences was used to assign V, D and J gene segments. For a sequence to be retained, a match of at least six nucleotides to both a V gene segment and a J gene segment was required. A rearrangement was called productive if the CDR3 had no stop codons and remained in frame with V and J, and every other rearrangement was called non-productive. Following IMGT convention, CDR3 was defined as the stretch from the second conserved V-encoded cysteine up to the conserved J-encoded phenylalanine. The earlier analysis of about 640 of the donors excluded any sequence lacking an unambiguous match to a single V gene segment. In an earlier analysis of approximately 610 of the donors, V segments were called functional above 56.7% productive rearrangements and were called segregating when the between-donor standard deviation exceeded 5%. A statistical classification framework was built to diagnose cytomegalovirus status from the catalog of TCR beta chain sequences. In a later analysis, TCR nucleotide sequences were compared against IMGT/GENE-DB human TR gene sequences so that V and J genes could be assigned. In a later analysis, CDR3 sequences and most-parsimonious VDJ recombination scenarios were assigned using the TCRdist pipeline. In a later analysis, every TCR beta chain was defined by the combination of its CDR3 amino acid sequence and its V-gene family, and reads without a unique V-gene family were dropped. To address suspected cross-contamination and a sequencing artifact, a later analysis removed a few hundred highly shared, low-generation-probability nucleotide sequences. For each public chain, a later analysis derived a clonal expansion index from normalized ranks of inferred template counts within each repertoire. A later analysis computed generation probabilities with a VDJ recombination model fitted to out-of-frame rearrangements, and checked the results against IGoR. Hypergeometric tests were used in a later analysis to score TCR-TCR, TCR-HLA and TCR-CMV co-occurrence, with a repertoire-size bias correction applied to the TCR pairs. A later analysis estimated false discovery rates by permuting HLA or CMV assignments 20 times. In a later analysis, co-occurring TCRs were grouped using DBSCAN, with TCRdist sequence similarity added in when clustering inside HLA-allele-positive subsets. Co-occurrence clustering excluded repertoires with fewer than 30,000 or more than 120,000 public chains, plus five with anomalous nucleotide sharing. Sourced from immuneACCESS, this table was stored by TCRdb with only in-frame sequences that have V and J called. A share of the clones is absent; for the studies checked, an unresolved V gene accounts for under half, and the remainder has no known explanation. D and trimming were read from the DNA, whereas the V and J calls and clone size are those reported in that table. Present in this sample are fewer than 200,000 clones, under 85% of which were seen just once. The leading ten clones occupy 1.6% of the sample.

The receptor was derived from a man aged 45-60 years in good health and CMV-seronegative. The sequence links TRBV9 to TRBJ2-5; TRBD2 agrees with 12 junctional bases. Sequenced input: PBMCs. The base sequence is TGTGCCAGCAGCGTAGGGCTAGCGGGGGGGCGTGAGACCCAGTACTTC. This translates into CASSVGLAGGRETQYF.